The next 5 T cell receptor beta chains were all read from a single sample in a study of CD8 T cells in Susac syndrome. An amount of RNA that ranged from about 0.45 to 1 ug was reverse transcribed with random hexamers. TCRdb reprocessed the immunoSEQ multiplex PCR reads with MiXCR, giving one entry per CDR3 protein. The table shows about 110,000 distinct CDR3 sequences, with roughly 95% occurring only once. Material for sequencing was CD8+ T cells from PBMCs. The source is a human donor with Susac syndrome.

The V gene is TRBV7-8, the J gene TRBJ2-1; the match to TRBD2 covers 13 bases. From germline, CDR1 is SGHVS and CDR2 FQNEAQ. The J segment lost 5 bases and the V segment lost 3 bases, leaving 4 bases of the junction unmatched. CDR3 size: 16 residues. CDR3 loop: CASSLRLAGGDNEQFF. CDR3 DNA: TGTGCCAGCAGCTTGAGACTAGCGGGGGGTGACAATGAGCAGTTCTTC.

The chain employs TRBV29-1 and TRBJ2-7, with TRBD2 matching over 8 bases. CDR3 size: 15 residues. Germline assignment: CDR1 SQVTM and CDR2 ANQGSEA. V shed 1 base and J 0 bases; nucleotides not matched to a gene: 5. The CDR3 loop reads CSVEAGGDSSYEQYF. Written as DNA, the CDR3 is TGCAGCGTTGAAGCGGGAGGGGATAGCTCCTACGAGCAGTACTTC.

This chain joins TRBV6-6 and TRBJ1-5; D possibly corresponds to TRBD1 (5 bases). There are 16 residues in the CDR3. CDR1 and CDR2 (germline): MNHNY, SVGAGI (reference sequence). Trimming took 6 bases from V and 1 from J, leaving 16 bases between them. In DNA form, the CDR3 reads TGTGCCAGCAGCTACGACGGGACGTCGAGCAATCAGCCCCAGCATTTT. Protein product: CASSYDGTSSNQPQHF.

The chain employs TRBV7-9 and TRBJ1-1; D gene ambiguous. Per the germline V gene, CDR1 is SEHNR and CDR2 is FQNEAQ (reference sequence). The length of the CDR3 is 11 residues. V gave up 4 bases and J gave up 7 bases, with 7 bases separating them. The CDR3 region has the DNA TGTGCCAGCAGCTCGTCAAATGAAGCTTTCTTT. Translated, it gives CASSSSNEAFF.

CDR3 in DNA: TGTGCCAGCAGCCAAGTGGCAGGAAATGAAAAACTGTTTTTT. It encodes CASSQVAGNEKLFF. The chain employs TRBV16 and TRBJ1-4, with D unresolved. Germline V lookup: CDR1 KGHSY, CDR2 FQNENV. V lost 2 bases to trimming and J lost 5 bases, with 9 bases between them. This CDR3 region has 14 residues.